The 9 T cell receptor beta chains in this list originate from one sample, sequenced in a study of blood T cell repertoires in COVID-19. Produced via immunoSEQ multiplex PCR; TCRdb's table is partial and in-frame only. Among about 300,000 clones, about 91% were seen once, and the ten largest hold about 7%. The sequencing sample was made of peripheral blood. The receptors were sampled from a woman aged 30 to 39 who had recovered from COVID-19.

The chain links TRBV25-1 to TRBJ2-4; 12 positions agree with TRBD1. The CDR3 covers 16 residues. Germline CDR1 reads MGHDK; CDR2 reads SYGVNS. V dropped 0 bases and J dropped 8; count of bases not matched to a gene: 5. CDR3 sequence reads: CASSEYRDRGPDIQYF. CDR3 nucleotides: TGTGCCAGCAGTGAATACCGGGACAGGGGGCCGGACATTCAGTACTTC.

V and J are TRBV27 and TRBJ1-4; D is unresolved. This CDR3 region has 12 residues. Trimming removed 8 bases at V and 8 bases at J, with 12 bases between. CDR1 is MNHEY and CDR2 is SMNVEV in the germline V gene (reference sequence). The CDR3 bases are TGTGCCAGCGCCCGGGGTACCGAAAAACTGTTTTTT. Amino acid sequence: CASARGTEKLFF.

The gene calls are TRBV27 and TRBJ1-2; no clear D. This CDR3 is built from 15 residues. Per the germline V gene, CDR1 is MNHEY and CDR2 is SMNVEV (reference sequence). With 4 bases removed from V and 8 bases from J, the gap between germline ends came to 20 bases. For the CDR3, the DNA is TGTGCCAGCAGTTCGTCCGGGAGACCCATATGGGGCTACACCTTC. This translates into CASSSSGRPIWGYTF.

The V call is TRBV12-5, the J call TRBJ2-3, with 11 bases fitting TRBD1. The CDR3 extends over 15 amino acids. CDR1 is LGHNT and CDR2 is FRNRAP in the germline V gene. V was pared by 6 bases and J by 3 bases, with 5 bases of the junction left unmatched. The CDR3, as DNA: TGTGCTAGTGGCCTCTGGGACAGGGGGACAGATACGCAGTATTTT. Amino acid sequence: CASGLWDRGTDTQYF.

This chain uses TRBV3-1 (or the pseudogene TRBV3-2) with TRBJ2-5; D possibly corresponds to TRBD2 (5 bases). CDR3 length equals 13 residues. The V gene lost 10 bases and the J gene lost 5 bases, with 17 bases spanning the gap. Germline values: CDR1 LGHDT, CDR2 YNNKEL (reference sequence). The CDR3 sequence is CANTPGVAETQYF. The CDR3 region has the DNA TGTGCCAACACCCCCGGGGTTGCGGAGACCCAGTACTTC.

This clone was observed a handful of times. This chain connects TRBV6-1 to TRBJ2-3; 13 bases align to TRBD2. The CDR3 has 18 residues. Germline assignment: CDR1 MNHNS and CDR2 SASEGT. Trimming removed 2 bases from V and 3 bases from J; junction bases left unmatched: 8. CDR3 DNA: TGTGCCAGCAGTGAACATGGGACTAGCGGGGCCGGGACAGATACGCAGTATTTT. This gives the protein CASSEHGTSGAGTDTQYF.

This rearrangement joins TRBV12-3 or TRBV12-4 to TRBJ2-5, with 7 bases fitting TRBD1. The CDR3 extends over 13 amino acids. The V gene end was trimmed by 6 bases and the J gene end by 5 bases; junction bases not matched to a gene: 6. The CDR3: CASRTGAWETQYF. CDR3 sequence (DNA): TGTGCCAGCAGAACAGGGGCATGGGAGACCCAGTACTTC.

The genes are TRBV5-4 and TRBJ2-2; TRBD2 is a possible D gene (5 bases). The germline V and J ends were trimmed by 2 bases and 6 bases, with 14 bases remaining between them. There are 15 residues in the CDR3. From germline, CDR1 is SGHNT and CDR2 YYREEE (reference sequence). DNA of the CDR3: TGTGCCAGCAGCTTCGGGCTAGCACCCGCCGGGGAGCTGTTTTTT. It yields the protein CASSFGLAPAGELFF.

The rearrangement links TRBV28 to TRBJ2-3, with D possibly matching TRBD2 (6 bases). V was cut by 5 bases and J by 1 base, with 13 bases left in between. The CDR3 runs to 15 residues. From germline, CDR1 is MDHEN and CDR2 SYDVKM. The chain's CDR3 is CASSLRLVRTDTQYF. CDR3 coding DNA: TGTGCCAGCAGTCTCAGACTAGTACGCACAGATACGCAGTATTTT.